Sequencing of this T cell receptor (beta chain) was carried out in a study of OX40 agonist ivuxolimab in advanced cancers. About the research overall: Three patients had partial responses: one hepatocellular carcinoma, two cutaneous melanoma. The study, taken as a whole, reports: In the expanded peripheral T cells, antigen specificity was never determined.

This clone was counted a single time. No antigen is known for it. Samples were taken at baseline and on day 1 of cycles 4 and 7. The protocol was immunoSEQ multiplex PCR, while the TCRdb copy is restricted to in-frame clones and leaves out a portion. The table lists roughly 87,000 clones, less than 95% of them singletons, with 8.4% in the top ten. The sample here was CD4+ or CD8+ T cells sorted from blood, taken in a trial of the OX40 agonist ivuxolimab. This sequence was found in an adult with an advanced solid tumor such as melanoma, head and neck, liver or kidney cancer.

The CDR3 region has the DNA TGTGCCGCAGGGTCCGGGACTAGCCTTTTTGGTGAGCAGTTCTTC. Protein sequence: CAAGSGTSLFGEQFF. The rearrangement links TRBV6-1 to TRBJ2-1; 9 bases align to TRBD2. Germline trimming cut 11 bases from V and 9 bases from J; bases unmatched to any gene: 17. In germline, CDR1 is MNHNS, CDR2 SASEGT. The CDR3 has 15 residues.